This T cell receptor (beta chain) was sequenced for a study of CD8+CD57+ T cells in acquired aplastic anemia (dated by TCRdb to 2017 to 2018). In terms of the full investigation: A mean of around 3.3 ug of DNA, ranging from 0.2 to 27.4 ug, was extracted from sorted CD4+ and CD8+ cells. CD8+CD57+ expansion was defined as a frequency above the mean frequency observed in healthy subjects.

Turning to this clonotype: Its recognized antigen is unknown. No much larger clone is present one base from it, and per-base qualities are unavailable.

The CDR3, from cysteine to phenylalanine, totals 15 residues. Only the CDR3 DNA stays, 45 bases, in frame from base 1. According to the germline V gene (reference sequence), CDR1 reads DFQATT and CDR2 reads SNEGSKA. The V and J ends are trimmed by 3 bases and 0 bases, leaving 12 bases between them. Profiling of TCR beta VDJ combinations and CDR3 sequences used genomic DNA as the template. An Illumina HiSeq 2000 was used for TCR repertoire sequencing. The original pipeline was this. TRBV/TRBJ rearrangement plots, CDR3 size and DJ length profiles, and Simpson's diversity index were used to evaluate the repertoires. The immunodominant clone was defined as the most abundant DNA sequence in deep sequencing data. CDR3 amino acid sequences were screened for sharing across subjects and compared with published repertoires and the VDJdb database. In-frame beta chains were kept once TCRdb had trimmed the public reads at Q25 with fastp and called clones with MiXCR. Every entry covers one CDR3 protein and lists the most common genes and DNA from its rows. These V and J calls derive from TCRdb rather than the authors' analysis. A total of under 200,000 distinct CDR3 sequences appear in this sample, more than 45% of them only once. The ten largest clones capture approximately 9.7% of the sample.

The patients picked for sequencing were ones in whom flow cytometry had shown an expansion of CD8+CD57+ cells. Every patient had a diagnosis of severe acquired aplastic anemia based on International Study of Aplastic Anemia and Agranulocytosis and Camitta criteria. Patients had received no therapy at the time of blood sampling. The study deep-sequenced TCR repertoires of sorted CD4+ and CD8+ blood T cells from severe aplastic anemia patients and healthy subjects. Patients were enrolled in the USA under clinicaltrials.gov protocols 00001620, 01623167, 00001397, 00071045, 00081523 and 00961064. Ficoll-Paque density gradient centrifugation was used to isolate peripheral blood mononuclear cells. CD4+ and CD8+ T cells were sorted by FACS or magnetic beads before DNA extraction. The research as a whole found: Patients and healthy controls showed no significant difference in CD8+ Simpson's diversity (P=0.060). Roughly 30 CD8+ CDR3 sequences were shared between patients and controls but appeared highly expressed in patients and within their immunodominant clones.

Specimen: sorted CD4+, CD8+, or CD8+CD57+ T cells (not recorded which) from PBMCs. The sequence was collected from a human donor with aplastic anemia. In this chain, TRBV20-1 is recombined with TRBJ1-5; there is no confident call for the D gene. The CDR3 protein is CSARDPIPSNQPQHF. The DNA sequence is as follows: TGCAGTGCTAGGGATCCAATCCCTAGCAATCAGCCCCAGCATTTT.